This TCR beta chain was recovered during a study of control samples from healthy donors and cancer patients. Generated by immunoSEQ multiplex PCR, the TCRdb table keeps only in-frame clones and is missing some. This sample's table reports fewer than 200,000 clones. The CDR3 totals 15 residues. V lost 5 bases and J 8 bases, leaving 18 bases between the germline ends. CDR1 SEHNR and CDR2 FQNEAQ come from the germline V gene (reference sequence). The chain couples TRBV7-9 to TRBJ1-4, with a tentative D call TRBD1 (5 bases). Input material: blood. This TCR was recovered from a woman in her thirties in good health. DNA of the CDR3: TGTGCCAGCAGCAGGGGACCTCCACCCCAGGAAAAACTGTTTTTT. Protein product: CASSRGPPPQEKLFF.